One and the same sample provided the 28 T cell receptor beta chains below, sequenced in a study of resident and recirculating memory T cells in vitiligo. The repertoire was sequenced with immunoSEQ multiplex PCR; TCRdb's copy has only in-frame clones and lacks some. In the table there are 70,000 or so clones, roughly 92% of which are singletons. The source material was blood. The origin of the receptors is a male donor with vitiligo.

This chain joins TRBV9 and TRBJ2-1; D gene ambiguous. The V end was cut by 2 bases, the J end by 7 bases, with 19 bases between. Germline CDR1 SGDLS, CDR2 YYNGEE. The CDR3 consists of 16 residues. The CDR3 spells CASSVFSTGDLNEQFF. The CDR3 coding sequence is TGTGCCAGCAGCGTTTTTTCGACTGGCGATCTAAATGAGCAGTTCTTC.

This chain links TRBV6-1 with TRBJ1-6, with D possibly being TRBD1 (6 bases). Germline V lookup: CDR1 MNHNS, CDR2 SASEGT. CDR3 length: 13 residues. Deletions cut 2 bases from V and 14 bases from J, with 13 bases between. As DNA, the CDR3 is TGTGCCAGCAGTGAACGGGACACCTCCTCCCTCCACTTT. Amino acids: CASSERDTSSLHF.

The chain is built from TRBV5-1 and TRBJ2-7; 12 bases are shared with TRBD1. The CDR3 is 14 amino acids. V lost 2 bases and J lost 5; bases outside the gene matches: 2. CDR1 is SGHRS and CDR2 is YFSETQ in the germline V gene. Here the CDR3 reads CASSFGTGGNEQYF. CDR3 DNA sequence: TGCGCCAGCAGCTTCGGGACAGGGGGCAACGAGCAGTACTTC.

This chain uses TRBV12-5 with TRBJ1-1, with 8 positions matching TRBD1. V shed 6 bases, J shed 4 bases, and the junction held 4 bases outside the gene matches. This CDR3 region has 13 residues. Per germline, CDR1 LGHNT and CDR2 FRNRAP. CDR3 sequence reads: CASGTGALTEAFF. CDR3 coding DNA: TGTGCTAGTGGGACAGGGGCACTCACTGAAGCTTTCTTT. The full variable domain, its missing parts supplied by reference TRBV12-5 and TRBJ1-1, is DARVTQTPRHKVTEMGQEVTMRCQPILGHNTVFWYRQTMMQGLELLAYFRNRAPLDDSGMPKDRFSAEMPDATLATLKIQPSEPRDSAVYFCASGTGALTEAFFGQGTRLTVV.

This chain joins TRBV18 and TRBJ2-5; 8 positions agree with TRBD1. Trimming at V came to 3 bases and at J to 2 bases, leaving 23 bases not matched to a gene. Per the germline V gene, CDR1 is KGHSH and CDR2 is LQKENI. This CDR3 has 21 residues. The CDR3 here is CASSPETGVGSSSWRQETQYF. The CDR3 region has the DNA TGTGCCAGCTCACCCGAGACAGGGGTAGGCTCCTCTAGCTGGCGACAAGAGACCCAGTACTTC.

The chain links TRBV18 to TRBJ2-7; TRBD2 is a possible D gene (5 bases). V lost 0 bases and J lost 2, with 5 bases in between. Germline V gene data show CDR1 as KGHSH and CDR2 as LQKENI. The CDR3 is 13 amino acids. The CDR3 nucleotides are TGTGCCAGCTCACCACCGGGAGCCTACGAGCAGTACTTC. It codes for CASSPPGAYEQYF.

J is TRBJ2-2 and V is TRBV9; 8 positions agree with TRBD2. Germline CDR1 SGDLS, CDR2 YYNGEE. This CDR3 has 16 residues. V was pared by 2 bases and J by 5 bases, with 8 bases of the junction left unmatched. The CDR3 sequence is CASSVDGGARTGELFF. The CDR3 DNA reads as TGTGCCAGCAGCGTTGACGGGGGGGCTAGAACCGGGGAGCTGTTTTTT.

This clone showed up just a few times. The CDR3 protein is CASSTGQYVSNQPQHF. CDR3 DNA sequence: TGTGCCAGCAGCACCGGACAGTACGTTAGCAATCAGCCCCAGCATTTT. J is TRBJ1-5 and V is TRBV28, with D possibly TRBD1 on 6 matching bases. V lost 6 bases and J lost 0, with 15 bases in between. The CDR3 consists of 16 residues. CDR1 and CDR2 from the germline V gene are MDHEN and SYDVKM.

The J gene is TRBJ2-3, the V gene TRBV18, with 9 bases fitting TRBD1. CDR1 is KGHSH, CDR2 LQKENI, per germline. V was clipped by 9 bases and J by 2 bases; unmatched bases: 9. The CDR3 covers 15 residues. The CDR3 is CASTRDRVFTDTQYF. The CDR3 DNA is TGTGCCAGTACGCGGGACAGGGTTTTCACAGATACGCAGTATTTT.

In the case of this clone: One end of the junction fails to match germline, which may point to a read error. The rearrangement links TRBV2 to TRBJ1-6, with D uncertain. Per the germline V gene, CDR1 is SNHLY and CDR2 is FYNNEI. This CDR3 contains 17 residues. The CDR3 loop is CASSGSQTTSHNSPLHF. Here the CDR3 DNA reads TGTGCCAGCAGTGGGTCCCAGACTACCTCCCATAATTCACCCCTCCACTTT.

The chain links TRBV4-1 to TRBJ2-7; 9 bases agree with TRBD2. The CDR3 is 17 amino acids. V shed 0 bases and J 7 bases; nucleotides not matched to a gene: 13. In germline, CDR1 is MGHRA, CDR2 YSYEKL. This chain's CDR3 is CASSQDSPSGAPWEQYF. As DNA, the CDR3 is TGCGCCAGCAGCCAAGATAGCCCTAGCGGGGCCCCTTGGGAGCAGTACTTC.

This clone was counted a few times. The chain links TRBV18 to TRBJ1-1, with D perhaps matching TRBD1 (5 bases). Germline CDR1 KGHSH, CDR2 LQKENI. Trimming took off 3 bases at V and 1 base at J, with 15 bases between the two ends. The CDR3 consists of 16 residues. CDR3 bases: TGTGCCAGCTCACCCCGTGTCGGCAGGGAGAACACTGAAGCTTTCTTT. Translation gives CASSPRVGRENTEAFF.

The chain carries TRBV13 and TRBJ1-2, with D perhaps TRBD1 (6 bases). This CDR3 contains 14 residues. The germline V gene has CDR1 PRHDT and CDR2 FYEKMQ (reference sequence). V lost 2 bases and J 4 bases, leaving 11 bases between the germline ends. The DNA of the CDR3 is TGTGCCAGCAGCTTAAATGACAGGACCTATGGCTACACCTTC. Translating gives CASSLNDRTYGYTF.

CDR3 amino acids: CASSLEVRTGGYNEQFF. As DNA, the CDR3 is TGTGCCAGCAGCTTAGAGGTCCGGACAGGGGGGTACAATGAGCAGTTCTTC. The chain joins TRBV11-2 to TRBJ2-1; TRBD1 aligns across 10 bases. The germline V gene encodes CDR1 SGHAT and CDR2 FQNNGV. The CDR3 extends over 17 amino acids. Unmatched junction bases numbered 6, after V lost 0 bases and J lost 4 bases.

The CDR3 nucleotides are TGTGCCAGCAGCCGAATTCGGGGGGACACAGATACGCAGTATTTT. It translates to CASSRIRGDTDTQYF. The chain uses TRBV7-2 and TRBJ2-3; 7 bases map to TRBD2. CDR1 is SGHTA and CDR2 is FQGNSA in the germline V gene. CDR3 length: 15 residues. The J segment lost 2 bases and the V segment lost 5 bases, leaving 7 bases of the junction unmatched.

The chain has TRBV6-1 and TRBJ1-1; D not resolved. CDR3 length: 14 residues. Trimming took 2 bases from V and 3 from J, leaving 10 bases between them. The V gene's germline CDR1 is MNHNS and CDR2 SASEGT. The CDR3 loop reads CASSELPSYTEAFF. The CDR3 coding sequence is TGTGCCAGCAGTGAACTCCCCTCGTACACTGAAGCTTTCTTT.

The rearrangement uses TRBV4-2 and TRBJ1-2, with D possibly TRBD1 on 6 matching bases. CDR1 is LGHNA and CDR2 is YNFKEQ in the germline V gene. Trimming shortened V by 7 bases and J by 4 bases, and 13 bases separated the two germline ends. The CDR3 loop spans 13 amino acids. CDR3 sequence: CASTSSDSYGYTF. The CDR3 nucleotides read TGTGCCAGCACCTCATCGGACAGCTATGGCTACACCTTC.

This chain uses TRBV15 with TRBJ1-2, with D possibly TRBD1 on 6 matching bases. CDR1 LNHNV and CDR2 YYDKDF come from the germline V gene (reference sequence). V lost 5 bases and J 4 bases, leaving 11 bases between the germline ends. The CDR3 sequence is 13 residues long. CDR3: CATSPGQSYGYTF. DNA of the CDR3: TGTGCCACCAGCCCTGGACAGTCCTATGGCTACACCTTC. The full variable domain, completed using reference TRBV15 and TRBJ1-2, is DAMVIQNPRYQVTQFGKPVTLSCSQTLNHNVMYWYQQKSSQAPKLLFHYYDKDFNNEADTPDNFQSRRPNTSFCFLDIRSPGLGDTAMYLCATSPGQSYGYTFGSGTRLTVV.

CDR3 nucleotides: TGTGCAGCTGGTTTCTCTGGAAACACCATATATTTT. Its protein is CAAGFSGNTIYF. The gene calls are TRBV19 and TRBJ1-3; unclear D gene. The germline CDR1 and CDR2 sequences are LNHDA and SQIVND (reference sequence). CDR3 length equals 12 residues. Complete variable domain (other parts from reference TRBV19 and TRBJ1-3): DGGITQSPKYLFRKEGQNVTLSCEQNLNHDAMYWYRQDPGQGLRLIYYSQIVNDFQKGDIAEGYSVSREKKESFPLTVTSAQKNPTAFYLCAAGFSGNTIYFGEGSWLTVV.

The chain uses TRBV10-3 and TRBJ2-2; tentatively, D is TRBD2 (5 bases). CDR3 length: 15 residues. In germline, CDR1 is ENHRY, CDR2 SYGVKD. Between the trimmed V and J ends, which lost 7 bases and 7 bases, there was a span of 19 bases. This CDR3 is CAITDSGSFIGELFF. CDR3 DNA sequence: TGTGCCATCACGGACTCTGGGAGTTTTATCGGGGAGCTGTTTTTT.

The chain recombines TRBV5-5 with TRBJ2-6; tentative D call: TRBD1 (6 bases). Germline CDR1 and CDR2: SGHKS and YYEKEE (reference sequence). The CDR3 is 16 amino acids. V shed 7 bases and J shed 3 bases, with 17 bases lying between them. Here the CDR3 DNA reads TGTGCCAGCGGCTCAGGGGTAGGCGGTGGGGCCAACGTCCTGACTTTC. It encodes CASGSGVGGGANVLTF.

The chain employs TRBV28 and TRBJ2-3; unclear D gene. V was shortened by 6 bases and J by 0 bases, with 16 bases between the two germline ends. The CDR3 spans 16 residues. Germline loops: CDR1 MDHEN, CDR2 SYDVKM. DNA of the CDR3: TGTGCCAGCAGCCACTCGCTGACTGGGAGCACAGATACGCAGTATTTT. It encodes CASSHSLTGSTDTQYF.

About this clone: Additional DNA sequences in this sample encode the identical CDR3. This chain joins TRBV9 and TRBJ2-5, with D tentatively TRBD2 (6 bases). Germline CDR1 SGDLS, CDR2 YYNGEE. This CDR3 has 14 residues. The V and J ends lost 0 bases and 4 bases respectively, with 10 bases between them. The CDR3 DNA follows: TGTGCCAGCAGCGTAGTCGGGGGTAGAGAGACCCAGTACTTC. This sequence encodes CASSVVGGRETQYF.

J is TRBJ2-3 and V is TRBV9; D unclear. There are 17 residues in the CDR3. Per the germline V gene, CDR1 is SGDLS and CDR2 is YYNGEE. V was trimmed by 0 bases and J by 2 bases, leaving 16 bases between them. The CDR3 sequence is CASSVVGTLSLTDTQYF. The CDR3 region has the DNA TGTGCCAGCAGCGTAGTGGGCACCCTTTCACTCACAGATACGCAGTATTTT.

V usage is TRBV6-6 and J usage is TRBJ2-2; 8 positions match TRBD2. This CDR3 is built from 16 residues. V gave up 2 bases and J gave up 4 bases; unmatched junction bases: 6. The germline V gene encodes CDR1 MNHNY and CDR2 SVGAGI (reference sequence). The CDR3: CASSYASGGPTGELFF. The CDR3 DNA follows: TGTGCCAGCAGTTACGCCAGCGGGGGACCCACCGGGGAGCTGTTTTTT.

Concerning this clone itself: In the same sample, other DNA sequences code for this CDR3. The chain links TRBV7-3 to TRBJ1-6; 7 bases fit TRBD1. This CDR3 region has 14 residues. With 5 bases clipped from V and 6 bases from J, the junction kept 4 bases outside the gene matches. The germline V gene encodes CDR1 SGHTA and CDR2 FQGTGA. The CDR3 nucleotides are TGTGCCAGCAGCCCAGGGACAGCTAATTCACCCCTCCACTTT. Residues: CASSPGTANSPLHF.

The chain couples TRBV5-1 to TRBJ2-3; D gene ambiguous. The length of the CDR3 is 15 residues. Deletions cut 4 bases from V and 1 base from J, with 13 bases between. Germline CDR1 reads SGHRS; CDR2 reads YFSETQ. The CDR3 protein is CASSRTVLGTDTQYF. In DNA form, the CDR3 reads TGCGCCAGCAGCCGCACGGTTTTGGGCACAGATACGCAGTATTTT.

V and J are TRBV7-6 and TRBJ1-1, with TRBD1 matching over 7 bases. The V and J ends lost 6 bases and 1 base, in that order; junction bases with no gene match: 5. The V gene's germline CDR1 is SGHVS and CDR2 FNYEAQ. CDR3 length: 14 residues. The CDR3 DNA follows: TGTGCCAGCAGGCTGGGACAGAAGAACACTGAAGCTTTCTTT. Translating it yields CASRLGQKNTEAFF.